This T cell receptor (beta chain) was sequenced during a study of identical twins. Study findings and constraints: Conclusions came from cross-sectional statistical analysis, not from following the same donors. The more abundant beta clonotypes in cord blood had fewer insertions, and memory repertoires did not show this. Surplus twin overlap in beta out-of-frame sequences was less pronounced.

TCRdb re-called the 5' RACE reads with MiXCR, one entry per CDR3 protein. Among about 810,000 distinct CDR3 sequences listed, about 12% were seen once. This clonotype occurred a few times. Its antigen is currently unknown. The CDR3 length is 15 residues. The V end was cut by 6 bases, the J end by 2 bases, with 16 bases between. Germline V lookup: CDR1 MNHEY, CDR2 SMNVEV (reference sequence). These data were also reused for a study on yellow fever vaccine responses in identical twins.

V usage is TRBV27 and J usage is TRBJ1-2; D is perhaps TRBD1 (6 bases). The TCR comes from a woman younger than 30 in good health. The sequenced sample was PBMCs. The CDR3 is CASRTSGTSNYGYTF. The CDR3 region has the DNA TGTGCCAGCAGGACCTCAGGGACATCAAACTATGGCTACACCTTC.